This T cell receptor (beta chain) was found in a study of early T cells in non-severe SARS-CoV-2 infection. Study-level background: The sequenced material was bulk RNA from unsorted whole blood, and its chains were unpaired. General study findings and limits: CD4 and private specificities were missed by VDJdb matching, which favored anti-spike CD8 responses.

This clonotype came up many times. Its target is unknown. Attachment of unique molecular identifiers to individual cDNA molecules was performed. Each CDR3 protein is one row after TCRdb ran MiXCR on the 5' RACE reads. The sample records some 26,000 distinct CDR3 sequences, 4% to 5.5% being singletons. The CDR3 length is 14 residues. The ends lost 4 bases at V and 6 bases at J; junction bases unmatched: 6. Looked up from germline, CDR1 is LGHDT and CDR2 is YNNKEL (reference sequence). Sequencing was done on a sample of whole blood. This receptor was identified in an adult who was a healthcare worker with PCR-confirmed SARS-CoV-2 infection or an uninfected control (not recorded which). This chain uses TRBV3-1 with TRBJ1-3; TRBD1 aligns across 7 bases. The CDR3, as DNA: TGTGCCAGCAGCCTTCGACAGGGTGCAAACACCATATATTTT. It yields the protein CASSLRQGANTIYF.